This T cell receptor (beta chain) was sequenced during a study of siplizumab effects on memory and regulatory T cells. Study-level findings and limits: Alloreactive sequences traceable to unstimulated CD4+ memory cells declined significantly under siplizumab. Phenotypic classification as naive or memory proved unattainable for roughly 75-96% of proliferating CD4+ or CD8+ clones. Researchers could map only a minor fraction of alloreactive clones to unstimulated subsets.

About this clone: The target antigen is unknown.

V lost 1 base to trimming and J lost 8 bases, with 11 bases between them. The CDR3 is made up of 13 amino acids. Looked up from germline, CDR1 is MGHDK and CDR2 is SYGVNS. This table comes from immunoSEQ multiplex PCR, and its TCRdb copy is limited to in-frame clones, with some not included. The table has about 100,000 clones, 91% seen once. V and J are TRBV25-1 and TRBJ1-2; unclear D gene. The sequenced sample consisted of CD4+ T cells sorted from blood. This receptor was taken from a human donor in good health. In DNA form, the CDR3 reads TGTGCCAGCAGTGAATTCGGAGCTCTGGGCTACACCTTC. This gives the protein CASSEFGALGYTF.